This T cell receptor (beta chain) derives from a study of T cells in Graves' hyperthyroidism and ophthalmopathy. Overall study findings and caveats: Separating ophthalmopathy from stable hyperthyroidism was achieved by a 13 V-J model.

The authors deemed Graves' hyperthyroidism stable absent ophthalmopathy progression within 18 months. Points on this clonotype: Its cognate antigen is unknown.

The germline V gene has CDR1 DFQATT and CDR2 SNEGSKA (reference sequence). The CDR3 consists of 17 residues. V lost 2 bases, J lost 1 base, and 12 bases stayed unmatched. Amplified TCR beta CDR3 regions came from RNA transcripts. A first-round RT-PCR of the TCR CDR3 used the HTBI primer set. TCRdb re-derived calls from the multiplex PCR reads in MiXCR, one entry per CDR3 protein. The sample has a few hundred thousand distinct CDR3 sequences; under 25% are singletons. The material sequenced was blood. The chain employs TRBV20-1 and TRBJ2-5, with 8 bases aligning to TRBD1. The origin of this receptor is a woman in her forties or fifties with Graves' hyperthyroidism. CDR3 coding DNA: TGCAGTGCTAGACCGCCCAGGGGGCGAAAGGGCCAAGAGACCCAGTACTTC. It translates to CSARPPRGRKGQETQYF.